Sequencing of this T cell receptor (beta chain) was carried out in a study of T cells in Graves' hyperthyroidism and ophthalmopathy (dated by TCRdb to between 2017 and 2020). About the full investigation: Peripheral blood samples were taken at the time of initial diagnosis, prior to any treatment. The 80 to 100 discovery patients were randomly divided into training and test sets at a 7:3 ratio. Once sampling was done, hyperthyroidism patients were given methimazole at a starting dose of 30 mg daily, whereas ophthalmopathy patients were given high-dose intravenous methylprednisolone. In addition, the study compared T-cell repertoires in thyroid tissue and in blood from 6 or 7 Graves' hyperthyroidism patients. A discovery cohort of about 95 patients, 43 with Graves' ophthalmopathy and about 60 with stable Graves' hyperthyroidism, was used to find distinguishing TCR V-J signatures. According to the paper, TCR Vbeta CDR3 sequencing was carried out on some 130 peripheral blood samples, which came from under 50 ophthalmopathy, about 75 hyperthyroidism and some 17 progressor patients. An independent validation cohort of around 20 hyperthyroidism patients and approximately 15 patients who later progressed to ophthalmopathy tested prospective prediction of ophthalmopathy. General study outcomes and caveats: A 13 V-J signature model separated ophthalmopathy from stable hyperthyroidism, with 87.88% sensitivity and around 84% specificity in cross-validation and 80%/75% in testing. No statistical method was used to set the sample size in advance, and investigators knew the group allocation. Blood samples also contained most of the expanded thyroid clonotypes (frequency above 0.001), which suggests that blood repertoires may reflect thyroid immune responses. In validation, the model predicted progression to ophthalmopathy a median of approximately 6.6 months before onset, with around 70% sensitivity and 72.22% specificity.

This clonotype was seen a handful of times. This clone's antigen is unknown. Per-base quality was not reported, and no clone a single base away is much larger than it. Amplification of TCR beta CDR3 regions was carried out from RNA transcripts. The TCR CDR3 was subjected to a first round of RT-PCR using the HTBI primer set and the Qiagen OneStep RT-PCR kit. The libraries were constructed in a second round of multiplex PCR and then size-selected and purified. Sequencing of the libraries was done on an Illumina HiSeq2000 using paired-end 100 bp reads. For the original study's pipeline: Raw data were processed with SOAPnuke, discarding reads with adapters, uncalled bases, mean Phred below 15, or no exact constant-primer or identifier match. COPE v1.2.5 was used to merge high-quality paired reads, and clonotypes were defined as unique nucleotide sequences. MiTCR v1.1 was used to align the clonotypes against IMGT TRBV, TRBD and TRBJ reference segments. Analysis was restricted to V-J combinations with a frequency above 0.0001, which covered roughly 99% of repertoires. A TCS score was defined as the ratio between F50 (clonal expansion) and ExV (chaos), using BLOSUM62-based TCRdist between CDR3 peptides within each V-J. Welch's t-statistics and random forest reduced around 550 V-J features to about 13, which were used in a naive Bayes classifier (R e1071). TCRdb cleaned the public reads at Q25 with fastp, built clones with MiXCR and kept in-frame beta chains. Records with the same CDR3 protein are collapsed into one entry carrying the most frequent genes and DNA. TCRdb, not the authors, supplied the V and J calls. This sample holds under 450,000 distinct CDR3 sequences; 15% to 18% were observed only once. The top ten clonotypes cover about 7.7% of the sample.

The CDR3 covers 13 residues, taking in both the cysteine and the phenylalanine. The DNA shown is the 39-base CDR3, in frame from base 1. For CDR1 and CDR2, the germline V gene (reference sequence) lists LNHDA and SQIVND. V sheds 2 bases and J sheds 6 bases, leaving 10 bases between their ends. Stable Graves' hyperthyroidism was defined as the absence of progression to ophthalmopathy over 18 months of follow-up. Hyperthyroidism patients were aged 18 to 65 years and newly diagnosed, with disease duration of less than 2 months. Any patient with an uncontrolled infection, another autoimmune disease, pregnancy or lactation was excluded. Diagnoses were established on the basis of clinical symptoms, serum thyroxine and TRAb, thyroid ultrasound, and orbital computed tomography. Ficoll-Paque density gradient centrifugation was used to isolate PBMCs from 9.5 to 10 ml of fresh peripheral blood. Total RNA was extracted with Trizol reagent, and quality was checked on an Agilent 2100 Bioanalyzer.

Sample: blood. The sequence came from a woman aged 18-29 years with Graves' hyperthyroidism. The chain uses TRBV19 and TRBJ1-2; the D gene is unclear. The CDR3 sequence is CASSIRSPHGYTF. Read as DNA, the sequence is TGTGCCAGTAGTATACGCAGTCCTCATGGCTACACCTTC.